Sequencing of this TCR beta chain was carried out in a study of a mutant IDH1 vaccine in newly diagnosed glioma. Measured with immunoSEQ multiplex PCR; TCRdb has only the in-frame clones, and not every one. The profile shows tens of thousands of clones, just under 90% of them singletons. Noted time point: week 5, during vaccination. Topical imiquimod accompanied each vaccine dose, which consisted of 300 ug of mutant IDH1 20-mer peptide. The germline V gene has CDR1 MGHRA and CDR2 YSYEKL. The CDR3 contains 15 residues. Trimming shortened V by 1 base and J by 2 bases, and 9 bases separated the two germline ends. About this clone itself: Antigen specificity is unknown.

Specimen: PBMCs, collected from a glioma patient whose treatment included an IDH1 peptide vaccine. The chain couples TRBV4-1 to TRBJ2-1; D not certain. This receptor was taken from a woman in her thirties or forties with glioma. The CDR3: CASSQVRRAYNEQFF. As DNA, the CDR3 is TGCGCCAGCAGCCAAGTCCGTCGCGCCTACAATGAGCAGTTCTTC.